This entry concerns a single TCR beta chain. No antigen is known for it. Expressed TCRB transcripts were sequenced because the isolated RNA had all been reverse transcribed beforehand. The method was immunoSEQ multiplex PCR; TCRdb's version includes in-frame clones alone and lacks a portion of them. This table holds some 15,000 clones, roughly two thirds found once. One heparinised draw of blood, averaging roughly 110 mL, came from each donor. Trimming removed 2 bases from V and 6 bases from J, with 12 bases in between. The V gene's germline CDR1 is SGHRS and CDR2 YFSETQ. CDR3 length: 15 residues. This specimen comes from a study of beta chain features in type 1 diabetes. Study-wide results and caveats: TCRB CDR3 length was moderately but significantly reduced in all four CD4+ subsets of Type 1 diabetes patients.

Sample: stem cell memory CD4+ T cells from blood. The chain links TRBV5-1 to TRBJ1-6; D is possibly TRBD1 (5 bases). The receptor's source is a man aged 25-45 years with type 1 diabetes. CDR3 coding DNA: TGCGCCAGCAGCTTTCGCGGGGCCGGTAATTCACCCCTCCACTTT. This gives the protein CASSFRGAGNSPLHF.